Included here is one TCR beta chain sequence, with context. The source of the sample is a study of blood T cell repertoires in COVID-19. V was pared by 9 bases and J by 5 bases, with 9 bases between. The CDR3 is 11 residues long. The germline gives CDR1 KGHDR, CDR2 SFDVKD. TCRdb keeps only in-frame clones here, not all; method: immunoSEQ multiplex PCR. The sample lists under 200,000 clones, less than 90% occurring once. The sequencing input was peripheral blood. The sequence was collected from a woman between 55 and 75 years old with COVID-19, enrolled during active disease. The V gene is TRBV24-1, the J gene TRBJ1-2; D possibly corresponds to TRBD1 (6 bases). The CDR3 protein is CATSGTYGYTF. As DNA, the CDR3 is TGTGCCACCTCCGGGACATATGGCTACACCTTC.